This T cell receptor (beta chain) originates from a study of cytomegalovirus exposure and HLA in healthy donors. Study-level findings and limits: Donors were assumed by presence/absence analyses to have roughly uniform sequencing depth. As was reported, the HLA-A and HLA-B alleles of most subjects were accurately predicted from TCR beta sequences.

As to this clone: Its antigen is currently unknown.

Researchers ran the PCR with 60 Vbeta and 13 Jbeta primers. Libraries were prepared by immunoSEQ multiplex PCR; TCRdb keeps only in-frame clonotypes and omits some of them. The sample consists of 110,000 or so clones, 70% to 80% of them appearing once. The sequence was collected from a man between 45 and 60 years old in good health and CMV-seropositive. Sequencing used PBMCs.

The DNA for the CDR3 is TGTGCCAGCAGCGTAGGGTTGGGGGCAGGGAACACTGAAGCTTTCTTT. This codes for CASSVGLGAGNTEAFF. The chain is built from TRBV9 and TRBJ1-1; tentatively, D is TRBD1 (6 bases). Trimming stripped 0 bases from V and 1 base from J, with 13 bases between. Germline V gives CDR1 SGDLS, CDR2 YYNGEE. This CDR3 has 16 residues.